The clone carrying this T cell receptor beta chain appeared a few times. The antigen remains unidentified. This sample was taken from a study of response to subunit inactivated influenza vaccine. Findings and caveats of the study: Authors suggested each seasonal influenza vaccination recruits few new T cells.

CDR1 WNHNN and CDR2 SYGVQD come from the germline V gene (reference sequence). V lost 5 bases to trimming and J lost 4 bases, with 17 bases between them. The CDR3 has 15 amino acids. TCRdb re-called the RT-PCR reads with MiXCR, one entry per CDR3 protein. The sample contains around 850,000 distinct CDR3 sequences, about 18% of which appear only once. The V gene is TRBV10-1, the J gene TRBJ1-1; D perhaps matches TRBD1 (5 bases). This sequence was found in a man aged 45-65 years who received an inactivated influenza vaccine. Sample: PBMCs from blood, taken roughly 5 days after vaccination. The CDR3 coding sequence is TGCGCCAGCAGTCCGGACGGGGGAAGGCGCACTGAAGCTTTCTTT. This gives the protein CASSPDGGRRTEAFF.